These T cell receptor beta chains were read from a single sample in a study of blood T cell repertoires in COVID-19. Sequenced by immunoSEQ multiplex PCR; TCRdb stores in-frame clones only, minus some. This sample has about 76,000 clones, with approximately 90% found just once. The material sequenced was peripheral blood. The receptors come from a man aged 25-40 years with acute or convalescent COVID-19. CDR3s include the opening cysteine and the closing phenylalanine or tryptophan. The D gene is left open where the match is weak. Part of the rows lack a size; the others show once, few, many or a class for expanded clones.

>TRBV19|-|TRBJ2-2|TRBD2
TGTGCCAGTAGCACAAGCGGGAGAGTGTACACCGGGGAGCTGTTTTTT
CASSTSGRVYTGELFF
>TRBV11-1|-|TRBJ1-2|TRBD1
TGTGCCAGCAGCTTTGGAACGGGACAGGGAAAAGGTGGCTACACCTTC
CASSFGTGQGKGGYTF
>TRBV4-1|-|TRBJ2-7|TRBD2
TGCGCCAGCAGCCAATTTCCAAGCGGGAAGGCCTACGAGCAGTACTTC
CASSQFPSGKAYEQYF
>TRBV13|medium-sized|TRBJ1-1|-
TGTGCCAGCAGCTTAAATGGGGGCCACACTGAAGCTTTCTTT
CASSLNGGHTEAFF
>TRBV18|-|TRBJ2-7|TRBD1
TGTGCCAGCTCACCCTTGGACAGGGACGGCGAGCAGTACTTC
CASSPLDRDGEQYF
>TRBV4-2|-|TRBJ1-3|-
TGTGCCAGCAGTCATGCGAACAGGAACTCTGGAAACACCATATATTTT
CASSHANRNSGNTIYF
>TRBV28|-|TRBJ2-2|-
TGTGCCTCTAAACGGGGAACCGGGGAGCTGTTTTTT
CASKRGTGELFF
>TRBV9|-|TRBJ2-7|-
TGTGCCAGCAGCGCTGACCCGGGCGAGCAGTACTTC
CASSADPGEQYF
>TRBV19|-|TRBJ2-1|-
TGTGCCAGTATAGCGTGGGGAGCCAGGAACAATGAGCAGTTCTTC
CASIAWGARNNEQFF
>TRBV15|-|TRBJ2-2|-
TGTGCCACCAGTCAGCCGGGGGGCGAGGAGGGCGGGGAGCTGTTTTTT
CATSQPGGEEGGELFF
>TRBV7-2|-|TRBJ2-3|-
TGTGCCAGCAGCACGACAACAGCAGATACGCAGTATTTT
CASSTTTADTQYF
>TRBV6-5|-|TRBJ1-1|-
TGTGCCAGCAGTCCCCGGGGGAACACTGAAGCTTTCTTT
CASSPRGNTEAFF
>TRBV20-1|once|TRBJ2-7|-
TGCAGTGCTAGTGCGGAAATACAAGACTTGGAGCAGTACTTC
CSASAEIQDLEQYF
>TRBV28|-|TRBJ2-7|TRBD1
TGTGCCAGCAGCACAGACAGGGTTTACGAGCAGTACTTC
CASSTDRVYEQYF
>TRBV18|-|TRBJ1-1|-
TGTGCCAGCTCACCCGTGGCCGATCTGAACACTGAAGCTTTCTTT
CASSPVADLNTEAFF
>TRBV2|-|TRBJ2-2|-
TGTGCCAGCAGTGAACTGGGAGGCACCGGGGAGCTGTTTTTT
CASSELGGTGELFF
>TRBV29-1|-|TRBJ2-3|-
TGCAGCGTTGAGCCCAGGGTCGCAGATACGCAGTATTTT
CSVEPRVADTQYF
>TRBV4-2|few|TRBJ2-1|TRBD2
TGTGCCAGCAGCCAAGGTGGGGCTAGCGGGAGCGGGGAGCAGTTCTTC
CASSQGGASGSGEQFF
>TRBV27|-|TRBJ1-1|-
TGTGCCAGCAGTTTATCTTCGGTGAACACTGAAGCTTTCTTT
CASSLSSVNTEAFF
>TRBV15|once|TRBJ2-3|TRBD2
TGTGCCACCAGCAGACCACCGGCGGGAGGGCCGGATACGCAGTATTTT
CATSRPPAGGPDTQYF
>TRBV3-1/TRBV3-2|-|TRBJ1-6|TRBD1
TGTGCCAGCAGCTTCAGGACAGGGGACCCCTCACCCCTCCACTTT
CASSFRTGDPSPLHF
>TRBV29-1|-|TRBJ2-3|-
TGCAGCGTTGAAACAGCCAGCACAGATACGCAGTATTTT
CSVETASTDTQYF
>TRBV3-1/TRBV3-2|-|TRBJ2-7|-
TGTGCCAGCAGCCAGGGCCCACTTGAGCAGTACTTC
CASSQGPLEQYF
>TRBV7-2|-|TRBJ2-7|TRBD1
TGTGCCAGCAGCTTAGGATGGACAGGGGGCTACGAGCAGTACTTC
CASSLGWTGGYEQYF
>TRBV2|few|TRBJ2-2|TRBD2
TGTGCCAGCAGCTTGGGACTAGCGACCACCGGGGAGCTGTTTTTT
CASSLGLATTGELFF
>TRBV29-1|once|TRBJ2-3|-
TGCAGCGTTGGGGGGGGCTGGATGGATACGCAGTATTTT
CSVGGGWMDTQYF
>TRBV27|-|TRBJ1-5|TRBD1
TGTGCCAGCAGTTGGACAGGCGAAAGCAATCAGCCCCAGCATTTT
CASSWTGESNQPQHF
>TRBV19|-|TRBJ1-4|-
TGTGCCAGTAGTCTCCGCTCTGGCGAAAAACTGTTTTTT
CASSLRSGEKLFF
>TRBV5-1|-|TRBJ2-2|-
TGCGCCAGCAGCTTGATGACAGACACCGGGGAGCTGTTTTTT
CASSLMTDTGELFF
>TRBV30|-|TRBJ1-3|-
TGTGCCGGAGGCTGGGCAGGCTCTGGAAACACCATATATTTT
CAGGWAGSGNTIYF
>TRBV6-6|-|TRBJ2-7|-
TGTGCCAGCAGTTACTCTTATGCAGGGCGCACCTACGAGCAGTACTTC
CASSYSYAGRTYEQYF
>TRBV5-1|-|TRBJ2-5|TRBD2
TGCGCCAGCAGCGCCGCGGGACTAGCGGGAGCAGAGACCCAGTACTTC
CASSAAGLAGAETQYF
>TRBV18|-|TRBJ2-3|-
TGTGCCAGCTCACCACTAGGGGCCAGCACAGATACGCAGTATTTT
CASSPLGASTDTQYF
>TRBV3-1/TRBV3-2|-|TRBJ2-3|TRBD2
TGTGCCAGCAGCCTTCGACTAGCGGGAGGGTCAGATACGCAGTATTTT
CASSLRLAGGSDTQYF
>TRBV28|-|TRBJ1-5|-
TGTGCCAGCAGTTTGCTTGACAGGCTCATGGTAATTCCCCAGCATTTT
CASSLLDRLMVIPQHF
>TRBV5-6|-|TRBJ1-5|TRBD1
TGTGCCAGCAGCTTGGCAGGGGGCGAAGGTCAGCCCCAGCATTTT
CASSLAGGEGQPQHF
>TRBV28|-|TRBJ1-2|-
TGTGCCAGCAGCGAACAGGGTTCACGTGGCTACACCTTC
CASSEQGSRGYTF
>TRBV3-1/TRBV3-2|-|TRBJ2-1|-
TGTGCCAGCAGCCCGCGGCGGGACTACAATGAGCAGTTCTTC
CASSPRRDYNEQFF
>TRBV6-6|-|TRBJ2-7|TRBD2
TGTGCCAGCAGTTACCCCCTGAGCGGGAGGACCTACGAGCAGTACTTC
CASSYPLSGRTYEQYF
>TRBV10-3|-|TRBJ1-1|TRBD1
TGTGCCGCGCAGGGGGCGTCTGAAGCTTTCTTT
CAAQGASEAFF